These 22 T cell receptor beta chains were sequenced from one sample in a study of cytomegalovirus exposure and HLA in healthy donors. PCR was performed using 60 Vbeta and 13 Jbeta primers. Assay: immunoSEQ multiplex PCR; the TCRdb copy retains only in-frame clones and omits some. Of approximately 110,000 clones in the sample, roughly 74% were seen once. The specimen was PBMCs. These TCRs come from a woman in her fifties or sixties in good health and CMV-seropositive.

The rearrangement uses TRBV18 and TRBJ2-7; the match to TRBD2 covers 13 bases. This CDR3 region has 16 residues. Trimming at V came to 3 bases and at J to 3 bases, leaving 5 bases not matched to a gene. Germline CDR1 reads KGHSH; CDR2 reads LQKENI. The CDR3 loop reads CASSPPTSGGLYEQYF. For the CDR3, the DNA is TGTGCCAGCTCACCCCCGACTAGCGGGGGGCTCTACGAGCAGTACTTC. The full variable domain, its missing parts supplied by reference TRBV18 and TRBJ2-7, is NAGVMQNPRHLVRRRGQEARLRCSPMKGHSHVYWYRQLPEEGLKFMVYLQKENIIDESGMPKERFSAEFPKEGPSILRIQQVVRGDSAAYFCASSPPTSGGLYEQYFGPGTRLTVT.

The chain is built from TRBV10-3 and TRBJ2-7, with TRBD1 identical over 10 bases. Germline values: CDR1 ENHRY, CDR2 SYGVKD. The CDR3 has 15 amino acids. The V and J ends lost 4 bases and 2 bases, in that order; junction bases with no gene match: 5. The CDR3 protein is CAISGRTGGAYEQYF. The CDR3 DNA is TGTGCCATCAGTGGCAGGACAGGGGGGGCCTACGAGCAGTACTTC.

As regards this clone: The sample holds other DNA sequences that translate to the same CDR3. CDR3 residues: CASSLVGGEQYF. In DNA, the CDR3 is TGTGCCAGCAGCTTGGTAGGGGGCGAGCAGTACTTC. The J gene is TRBJ2-7, the V gene TRBV5-6; D is perhaps TRBD1 (6 bases). This CDR3 is 12 amino acids long. V was shortened by 0 bases and J by 6 bases, with 7 bases between the two germline ends. Germline V gives CDR1 SGHDT, CDR2 YYEEEE.

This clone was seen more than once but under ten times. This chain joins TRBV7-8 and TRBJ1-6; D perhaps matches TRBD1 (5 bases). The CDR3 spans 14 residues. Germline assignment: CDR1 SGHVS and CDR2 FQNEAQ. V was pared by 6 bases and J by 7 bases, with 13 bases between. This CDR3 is CASSFQGSNSPLHF. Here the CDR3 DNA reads TGTGCCAGCAGTTTTCAGGGTAGCAATTCACCCCTCCACTTT. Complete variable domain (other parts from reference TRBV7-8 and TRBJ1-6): GAGVSQSPRYKVAKRGQDVALRCDPISGHVSLFWYQQALGQGPEFLTYFQNEAQLDKSGLPSDRFFAERPEGSVSTLKIQRTQQEDSAVYLCASSFQGSNSPLHFGNGTRLTVT.

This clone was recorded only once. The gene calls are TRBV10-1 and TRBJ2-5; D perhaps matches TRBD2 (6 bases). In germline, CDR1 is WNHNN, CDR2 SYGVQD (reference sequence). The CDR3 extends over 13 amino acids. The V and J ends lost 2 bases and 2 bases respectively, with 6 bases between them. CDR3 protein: CASSEGGQETQYF. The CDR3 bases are TGCGCCAGCAGTGAGGGGGGGCAAGAGACCCAGTACTTC.

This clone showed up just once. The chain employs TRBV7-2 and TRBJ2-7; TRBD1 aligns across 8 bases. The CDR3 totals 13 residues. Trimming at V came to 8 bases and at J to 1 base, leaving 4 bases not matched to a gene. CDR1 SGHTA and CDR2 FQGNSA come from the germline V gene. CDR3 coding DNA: TGTGCCAGCCGACGGGACAGGTCCTACGAGCAGTACTTC. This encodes CASRRDRSYEQYF.

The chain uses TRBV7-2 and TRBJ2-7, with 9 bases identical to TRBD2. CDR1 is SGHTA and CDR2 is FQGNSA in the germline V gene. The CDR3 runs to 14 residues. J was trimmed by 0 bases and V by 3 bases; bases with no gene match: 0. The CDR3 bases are TGTGCCAGCAGCTTTAGCGGGAGCTCCTACGAGCAGTACTTC. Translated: CASSFSGSSYEQYF.

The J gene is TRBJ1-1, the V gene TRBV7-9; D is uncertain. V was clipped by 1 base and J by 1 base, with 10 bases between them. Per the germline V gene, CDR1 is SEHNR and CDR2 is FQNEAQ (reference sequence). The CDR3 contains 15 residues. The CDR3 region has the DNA TGTGCCAGCAGCTTAGATCTACAGTGGAACACTGAAGCTTTCTTT. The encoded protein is CASSLDLQWNTEAFF.

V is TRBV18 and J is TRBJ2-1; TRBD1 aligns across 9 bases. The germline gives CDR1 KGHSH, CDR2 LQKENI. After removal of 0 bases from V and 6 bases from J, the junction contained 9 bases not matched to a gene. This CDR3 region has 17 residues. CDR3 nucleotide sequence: TGTGCCAGCTCACCACCTGGGGGACAGGGAATCTCCAATGAGCAGTTCTTC. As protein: CASSPPGGQGISNEQFF.

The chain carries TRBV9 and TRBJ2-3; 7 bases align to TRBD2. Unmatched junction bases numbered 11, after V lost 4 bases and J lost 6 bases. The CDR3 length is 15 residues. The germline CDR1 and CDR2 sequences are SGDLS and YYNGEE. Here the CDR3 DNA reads TGTGCCAGCAGCATTTCGGGGGGAGGGTGGGATACGCAGTATTTT. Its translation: CASSISGGGWDTQYF. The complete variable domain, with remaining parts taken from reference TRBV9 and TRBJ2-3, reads DSGVTQTPKHLITATGQRVTLRCSPRSGDLSVYWYQQSLDQGLQFLIQYYNGEERAKGNILERFSAQQFPDLHSELNLSSLELGDSALYFCASSISGGGWDTQYFGPGTRLTVL.

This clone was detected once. CDR3 sequence reads: CASSPPWVSGPANYGYTF. CDR3 nucleotide sequence: TGCGCCAGCAGCCCCCCTTGGGTGTCTGGGCCTGCTAACTATGGCTACACCTTC. The gene calls are TRBV5-1 and TRBJ1-2; D not resolved. Germline CDR1 reads SGHRS; CDR2 reads YFSETQ. The ends were cut back, 4 bases at V and 0 bases at J, with 22 bases in the middle. This CDR3 has 18 residues.

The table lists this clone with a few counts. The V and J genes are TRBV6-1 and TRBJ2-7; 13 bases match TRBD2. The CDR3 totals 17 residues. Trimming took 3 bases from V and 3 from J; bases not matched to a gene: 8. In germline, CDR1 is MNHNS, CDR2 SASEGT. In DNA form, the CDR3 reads TGTGCCAGCAGTGATCTGGGACTAGCGGGGCCCCTCTACGAGCAGTACTTC. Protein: CASSDLGLAGPLYEQYF.

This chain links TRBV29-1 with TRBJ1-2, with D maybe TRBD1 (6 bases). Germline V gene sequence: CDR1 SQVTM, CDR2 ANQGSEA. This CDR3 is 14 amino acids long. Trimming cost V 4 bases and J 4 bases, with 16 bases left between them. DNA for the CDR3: TGCAGCGTTGTCGGGGCAGGGGTCCTCTATGGCTACACCTTC. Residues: CSVVGAGVLYGYTF.

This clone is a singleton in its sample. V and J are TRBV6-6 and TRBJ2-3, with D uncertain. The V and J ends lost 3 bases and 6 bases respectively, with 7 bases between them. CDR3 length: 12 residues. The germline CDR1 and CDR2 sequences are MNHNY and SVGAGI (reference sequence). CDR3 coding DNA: TGTGCCAGCAGTTATACCGGGGATACGCAGTATTTT. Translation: CASSYTGDTQYF.

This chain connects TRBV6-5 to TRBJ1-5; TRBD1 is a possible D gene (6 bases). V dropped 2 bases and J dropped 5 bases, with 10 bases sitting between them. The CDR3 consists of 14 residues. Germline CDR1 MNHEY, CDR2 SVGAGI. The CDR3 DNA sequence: TGTGCCAGCAGTTACGGCCCAGGGGATCAGCCCCAGCATTTT. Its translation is CASSYGPGDQPQHF.

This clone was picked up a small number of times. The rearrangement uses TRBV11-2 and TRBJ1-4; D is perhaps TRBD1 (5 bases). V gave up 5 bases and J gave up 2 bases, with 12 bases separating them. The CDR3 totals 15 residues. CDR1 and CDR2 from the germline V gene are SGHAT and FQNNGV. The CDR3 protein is CASSPQGFTNEKLFF. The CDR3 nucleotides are TGTGCCAGCAGCCCGCAGGGTTTCACTAATGAAAAACTGTTTTTT. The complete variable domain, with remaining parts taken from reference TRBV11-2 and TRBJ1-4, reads EAGVAQSPRYKIIEKRQSVAFWCNPISGHATLYWYQQILGQGPKLLIQFQNNGVVDDSQLPKDRFSAERLKGVDSTLKIQPAKLEDSAVYLCASSPQGFTNEKLFFGSGTQLSVL.

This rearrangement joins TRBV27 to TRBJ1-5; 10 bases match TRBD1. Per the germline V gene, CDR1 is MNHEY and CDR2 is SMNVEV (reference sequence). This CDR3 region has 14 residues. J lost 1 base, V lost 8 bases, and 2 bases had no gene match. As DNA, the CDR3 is TGTGCCAGCGCGGACAGGGGGAGCAATCAGCCCCAGCATTTT. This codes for CASADRGSNQPQHF.

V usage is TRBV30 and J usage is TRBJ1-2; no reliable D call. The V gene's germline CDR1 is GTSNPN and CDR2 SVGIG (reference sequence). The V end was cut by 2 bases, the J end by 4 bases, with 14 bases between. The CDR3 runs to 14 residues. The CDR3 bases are TGTGCCTGGAGTTCGGGAAGTCAGGTCTATGGCTACACCTTC. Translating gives CAWSSGSQVYGYTF.

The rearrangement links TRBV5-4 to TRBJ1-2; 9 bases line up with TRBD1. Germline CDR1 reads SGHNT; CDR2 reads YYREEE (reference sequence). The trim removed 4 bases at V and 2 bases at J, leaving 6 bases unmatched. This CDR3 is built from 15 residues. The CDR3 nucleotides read TGTGCCAGCAGCACTGGACAGGGGATGAACTATGGCTACACCTTC. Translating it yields CASSTGQGMNYGYTF.

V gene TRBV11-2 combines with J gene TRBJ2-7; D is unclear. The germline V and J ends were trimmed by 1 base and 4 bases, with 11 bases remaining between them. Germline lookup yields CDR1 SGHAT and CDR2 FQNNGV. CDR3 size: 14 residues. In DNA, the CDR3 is TGTGCCAGCAGCTTAGGAGGCCGCTTGTACGAGCAGTACTTC. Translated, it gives CASSLGGRLYEQYF.

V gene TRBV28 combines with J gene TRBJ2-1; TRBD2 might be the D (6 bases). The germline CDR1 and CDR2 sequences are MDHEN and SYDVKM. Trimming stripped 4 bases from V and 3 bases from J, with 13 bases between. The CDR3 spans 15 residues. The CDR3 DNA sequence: TGTGCCAGCAGTTCTCTGGGGACTCACTACAATGAGCAGTTCTTC. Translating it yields CASSSLGTHYNEQFF.

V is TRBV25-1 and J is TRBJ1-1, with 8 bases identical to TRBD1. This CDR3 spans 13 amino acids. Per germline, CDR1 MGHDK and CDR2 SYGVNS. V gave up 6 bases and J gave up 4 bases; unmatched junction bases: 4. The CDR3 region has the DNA TGTGCCAGCAGGGACAGGGAGAGCACTGAAGCTTTCTTT. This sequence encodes CASRDRESTEAFF. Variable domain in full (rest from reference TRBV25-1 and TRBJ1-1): EADIYQTPRYLVIGTGKKITLECSQTMGHDKMYWYQQDPGMELHLIHYSYGVNSTEKGDLSSESTVSRIRTEHFPLTLESARPSHTSQYLCASRDRESTEAFFGQGTRLTVV.